The rows below give T cell receptor beta chains drawn from one sample of a study of T cells in Graves' hyperthyroidism and ophthalmopathy. MiXCR, applied by TCRdb to the multiplex PCR reads, yields one record per CDR3 protein. The sample lists around 300,000 distinct CDR3 sequences, around a quarter occurring once. Sequencing was done on a sample of blood. These receptors all come from a man aged 35-49 years with Graves' hyperthyroidism that later progressed to Graves' ophthalmopathy. Each CDR3 is given with its conserved first and last residue. D genes are given only for firm matches. The listing skips clone size in some rows; elsewhere it reads once, few, many or a size class.

>TRBD1|TRBJ1-1|TRBV9|few
TGTGCCAGCAGCCACACACCCCGAAGGACAGGGATGAACACTGAAGCTTTCTTT
CASSHTPRRTGMNTEAFF
>.|TRBJ2-2|TRBV5-1|few
TGCGCCAGCAGCTGGGTGGGGACGGCGAACACCGGGGAGCTGTTTTTT
CASSWVGTANTGELFF
>.|TRBJ1-1|TRBV6-4|.
TGTGCCAGCAGTTCAGAGTCTTCTGAAGCTTTCTTT
CASSSESSEAFF
>.|TRBJ2-5|TRBV2|many
TGTGCCAGCAACCCAACTAGGGCCACTAAAGAGACCCAGTACTTC
CASNPTRATKETQYF
>TRBD1|TRBJ1-2|TRBV27|.
TGTGCCAGCAGTCAACAGGGGGCTTACTATGGCTACACCTTC
CASSQQGAYYGYTF
>.|TRBJ2-5|TRBV11-2|many
TGTGCCAGCAGACAAGGGGGAGCCGAGACCCAGTACTTC
CASRQGGAETQYF
>.|TRBJ1-2|TRBV20-1|many
TGCAGTGCTACCGTAGATGGCTACACCTTC
CSATVDGYTF
>.|TRBJ1-2|TRBV24-1|many
TGTGCCACCAGTGATGATGACGGAGCTAACTATGGCTACACCTTC
CATSDDDGANYGYTF
>TRBD2|TRBJ2-5|TRBV20-1|many
TGCAGTGCCGTACTAGCGGGAGGGCCCCGAGAGACCCAGTACTTC
CSAVLAGGPRETQYF
>.|TRBJ1-5|TRBV27|few
TGTGCCAGCAGTTTAGAGGGGCGCGGGCCCCAGCATTTT
CASSLEGRGPQHF
>.|TRBJ2-4|TRBV28|.
TGTGCCAGCAGTTTGGGGAACCGCTTAGACATTCAGTACTTC
CASSLGNRLDIQYF
>.|TRBJ2-5|TRBV18|many
TGTGCCAGCTCCCTGGGGACGCAGCCAAGAGAGACCCAGTACTTC
CASSLGTQPRETQYF
>TRBD1|TRBJ1-2|TRBV28|.
TGTGCCAGCAGTCAAGGCGGGTCCGGACAGGGCTATGGCTACACCTTC
CASSQGGSGQGYGYTF
>.|TRBJ2-7|TRBV6-1|many
TGTGCCAGCAGAAAGAATTTGGTCCCCAAAGAGTACTTC
CASRKNLVPKEYF
>.|TRBJ2-4|TRBV11-2|few
TGTGCCAGCAGCTTAGCGGGGGTCTCCAAAAACATTCAGTACTTC
CASSLAGVSKNIQYF
>.|TRBJ1-2|TRBV7-9|many
TGTGCCAGCAGCTTCGGCAGGGAGGGCTACACCTTC
CASSFGREGYTF
>TRBD2|TRBJ2-2|TRBV12-3/TRBV12-4|.
TGTGCCAGCAGTTCCAGACTAGCGGGAGGAACCGGGGAGCTGTTTTTT
CASSSRLAGGTGELFF
>.|TRBJ2-2|TRBV27|many
TGTGCCAGCAGTTATGGCGACACCGGGGAGCCGTTTTTT
CASSYGDTGEPFF
>.|TRBJ2-6|TRBV9|many
TGTGCCAGCACCGTCTCTGGGGCCAACGTCCTGACTTTC
CASTVSGANVLTF
>TRBD1|TRBJ1-1|TRBV5-1|many
TGCGCCAGCAGTTCCGGGACAGGGGGGATTGGATGGGACACTGAAGCTTTCTTT
CASSSGTGGIGWDTEAFF
>TRBD1|TRBJ1-2|TRBV28|many
TGTGCCAGCAGGCAACAGGGGGCGGATCTCTATGGCTACTCCTTC
CASRQQGADLYGYSF
>.|TRBJ1-5|TRBV24-1|many
TGTGCCTCGGGGGCTACCGGGCACCAGGTCACTAGCAATCAGCCCCAGCATTTT
CASGATGHQVTSNQPQHF
>.|TRBJ2-5|TRBV12-3/TRBV12-4|.
TGTGCCAGCAGTATTAGGCAGAGGGAGACCCAGTACTTC
CASSIRQRETQYF
>.|TRBJ1-1|TRBV6-5|.
TGTGCCAGCGTCTCAAACACTGAAGCTTTCTTT
CASVSNTEAFF
>TRBD1|TRBJ1-2|TRBV10-3|.
TGTGCCATCAGTGATTCCAGGGGGCGCTCCTATGGCTACACCTTC
CAISDSRGRSYGYTF
>TRBD2|TRBJ2-5|TRBV6-1|.
TGTGCCAGCAGTGAAGCCCTAGCGGGGGGCGGGGAGACCCAGTACTTC
CASSEALAGGGETQYF
>.|TRBJ2-5|TRBV29-1|many
TGCAGCGTTGAAGAACGGGAGATGGTGAAGACCCAGTACTTC
CSVEEREMVKTQYF
>TRBD1|TRBJ2-2|TRBV24-1|many
TGTGCCACCAGTGATACCTCTCCGACAGGGGCGAACACCGGGGAGCTGTTTTTT
CATSDTSPTGANTGELFF
>.|TRBJ2-7|TRBV7-9|many
TGTGCCAGCAGCTCCCGGGTTACCTACGAGCAGTACTTC
CASSSRVTYEQYF
>.|TRBJ2-5|TRBV12-3/TRBV12-4|many
TGTGCCAGCGTAATTACAGGGTTGGAGACCCAGTACTTC
CASVITGLETQYF
>.|TRBJ2-6|TRBV29-1|many
TGCAGCGTCGCATATCCCTCGATACGTGAAGGGACGCGCGGGGCCAACGTCCTGACTTTC
CSVAYPSIREGTRGANVLTF
>.|TRBJ1-1|TRBV7-9|many
TGTGCGCTGGGAGGGAACACTGAAGCTTTCTTT
CALGGNTEAFF
>TRBD1|TRBJ2-7|TRBV7-2|many
TGTGCCAGCAGCTTACGTCGACAGGGTTACGAGCAGTACTTC
CASSLRRQGYEQYF
>TRBD2|TRBJ2-7|TRBV20-1|many
TGCAGTGCGACTAGCGGAACTGTATACTCCTACGAGCAGTACTTC
CSATSGTVYSYEQYF
>TRBD1|TRBJ2-7|TRBV13|many
TGTGCCAGCAGACAGGGGGCCTACGAGCAGTACTTC
CASRQGAYEQYF
>TRBD1|TRBJ1-5|TRBV12-3/TRBV12-4|.
TGTGCCAGCAGACCCCCGGGACAGCTCAGCAATCAGCCCCAGCATTTT
CASRPPGQLSNQPQHF
>TRBD1|TRBJ2-4|TRBV6-1|many
TGTGCCAGCAGCAGACAGGGGGCAAACATTCAGTACTTC
CASSRQGANIQYF
>.|TRBJ2-3|TRBV4-1|many
TGCGCCAGCAGCCAAGAACCTACGGGAGTTGGAGATACGCAGTATTTT
CASSQEPTGVGDTQYF
>TRBD2|TRBJ2-7|TRBV5-1|many
TGTGCCAGCAGTTCCCTAGCGGGAGGCTCCTACGAGCAGTACTTC
CASSSLAGGSYEQYF
>TRBD1|TRBJ2-7|TRBV2|many
TGTGCCACCTCTCTGGACAGGGACTCCTTCTTCGAGCAGTACTTC
CATSLDRDSFFEQYF